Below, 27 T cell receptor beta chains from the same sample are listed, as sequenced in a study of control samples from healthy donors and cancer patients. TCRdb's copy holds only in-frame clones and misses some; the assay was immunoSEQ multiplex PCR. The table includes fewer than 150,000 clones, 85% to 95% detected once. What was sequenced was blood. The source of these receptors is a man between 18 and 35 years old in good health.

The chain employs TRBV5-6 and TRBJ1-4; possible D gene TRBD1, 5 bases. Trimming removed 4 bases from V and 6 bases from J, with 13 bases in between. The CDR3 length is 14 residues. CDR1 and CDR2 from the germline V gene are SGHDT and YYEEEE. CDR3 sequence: CASSKTREDEKLFF. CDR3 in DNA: TGTGCCAGCAGCAAGACCAGGGAAGATGAAAAACTGTTTTTT.

The CDR3 region is CASSLDSGGTDTQYF. As DNA, the CDR3 is TGTGCCAGCAGCTTAGATAGCGGGGGTACAGATACGCAGTATTTT. This chain connects TRBV11-3 to TRBJ2-3; 9 bases match TRBD2. CDR1 and CDR2 (germline): SGHNT, YENEEA. The CDR3 length is 15 residues. The V gene end was trimmed by 0 bases and the J gene end by 3 bases; junction bases not matched to a gene: 1. The entire variable domain, with the rest obtained from reference TRBV11-3 and TRBJ2-3, is as follows: EAGVVQSPRYKIIEKKQPVAFWCNPISGHNTLYWYLQNLGQGPELLIRYENEEAVDDSQLPKDRFSAERLKGVDSTLKIQPAELGDSAVYLCASSLDSGGTDTQYFGPGTRLTVL.

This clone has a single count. CDR3 loop: CASSQDPHTQYF. DNA for the CDR3: TGTGCCAGCAGCCAAGATCCCCATACGCAGTATTTT. This chain joins TRBV3-1 (or the pseudogene TRBV3-2) and TRBJ2-3; no clear D gene. From germline, CDR1 is LGHDT and CDR2 YNNKEL (reference sequence). The CDR3 is 12 residues long. V was pared by 0 bases and J by 7 bases, with 5 bases between.

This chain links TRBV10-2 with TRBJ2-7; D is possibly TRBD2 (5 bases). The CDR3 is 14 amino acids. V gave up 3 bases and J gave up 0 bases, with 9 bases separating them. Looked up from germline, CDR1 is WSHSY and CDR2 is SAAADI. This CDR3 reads CASSDRLNSYEQYF. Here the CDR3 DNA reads TGCGCCAGCAGTGACAGACTAAACTCCTACGAGCAGTACTTC.

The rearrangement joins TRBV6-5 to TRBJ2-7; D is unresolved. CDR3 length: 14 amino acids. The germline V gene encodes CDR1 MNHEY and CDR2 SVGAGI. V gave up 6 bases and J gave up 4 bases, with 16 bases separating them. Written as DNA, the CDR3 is TGTGCCAGCAGAGGCTATGCAGGCGATTACGAGCAGTACTTC. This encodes CASRGYAGDYEQYF.

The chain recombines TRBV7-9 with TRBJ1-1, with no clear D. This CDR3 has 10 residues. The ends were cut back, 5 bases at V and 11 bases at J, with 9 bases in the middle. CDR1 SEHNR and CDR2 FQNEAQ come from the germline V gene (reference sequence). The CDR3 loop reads CASSRGTAFF. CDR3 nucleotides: TGTGCCAGCAGCCGAGGTACGGCTTTCTTT.

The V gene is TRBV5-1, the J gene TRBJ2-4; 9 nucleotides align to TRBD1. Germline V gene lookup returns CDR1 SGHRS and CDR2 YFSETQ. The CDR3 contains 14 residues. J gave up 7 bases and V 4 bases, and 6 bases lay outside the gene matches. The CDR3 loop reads CASSNRDRANIQYF. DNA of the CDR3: TGCGCCAGCAGCAACCGGGACAGGGCTAACATTCAGTACTTC.

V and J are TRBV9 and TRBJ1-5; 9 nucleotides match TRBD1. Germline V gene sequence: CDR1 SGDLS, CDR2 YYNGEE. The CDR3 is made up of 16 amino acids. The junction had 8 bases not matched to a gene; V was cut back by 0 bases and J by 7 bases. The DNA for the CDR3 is TGTGCCAGCAGCGTAGGTGGGACAGGGAAATGGCAGCCCCAGCATTTT. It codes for CASSVGGTGKWQPQHF.

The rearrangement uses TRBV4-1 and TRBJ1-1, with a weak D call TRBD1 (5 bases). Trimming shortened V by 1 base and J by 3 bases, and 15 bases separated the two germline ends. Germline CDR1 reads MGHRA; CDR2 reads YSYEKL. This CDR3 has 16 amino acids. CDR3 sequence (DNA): TGCGCCAGCAGCCAAGGCGGGGGGACTCATTACACTGAAGCTTTCTTT. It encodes CASSQGGGTHYTEAFF.

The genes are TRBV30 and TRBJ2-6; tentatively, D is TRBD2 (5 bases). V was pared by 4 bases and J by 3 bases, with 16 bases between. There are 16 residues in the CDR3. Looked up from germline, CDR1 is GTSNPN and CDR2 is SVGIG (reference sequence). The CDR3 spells CAWTEPGLNGANVLTF. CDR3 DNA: TGTGCCTGGACGGAGCCCGGACTGAATGGGGCCAACGTCCTGACTTTC.

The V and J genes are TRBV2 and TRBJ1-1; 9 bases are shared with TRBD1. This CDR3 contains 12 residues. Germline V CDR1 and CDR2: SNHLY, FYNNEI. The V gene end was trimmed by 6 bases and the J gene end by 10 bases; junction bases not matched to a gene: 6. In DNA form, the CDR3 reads TGTGCCAGCAGGCCATGGGGACAGGGAGCTTTCTTT. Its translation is CASRPWGQGAFF. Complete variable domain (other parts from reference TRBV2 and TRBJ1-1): EPEVTQTPSHQVTQMGQEVILRCVPISNHLYFYWYRQILGQKVEFLVSFYNNEISEKSEIFDDQFSVERPDGSNFTLKIRSTKLEDSAMYFCASRPWGQGAFFGQGTRLTVV.

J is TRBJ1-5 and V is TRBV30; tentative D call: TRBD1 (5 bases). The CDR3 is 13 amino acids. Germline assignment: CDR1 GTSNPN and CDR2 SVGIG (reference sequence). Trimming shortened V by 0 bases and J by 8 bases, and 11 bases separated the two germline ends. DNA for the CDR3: TGTGCCTGGAGTGTACTTCGGGGGAAGCCCCAGCATTTT. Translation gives CAWSVLRGKPQHF.

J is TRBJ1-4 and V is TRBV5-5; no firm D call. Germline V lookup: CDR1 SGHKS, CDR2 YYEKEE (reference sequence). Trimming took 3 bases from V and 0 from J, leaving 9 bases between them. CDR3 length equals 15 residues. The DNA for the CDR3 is TGTGCCAGCAGCTCGATGAAAGCAACTAATGAAAAACTGTTTTTT. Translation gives CASSSMKATNEKLFF.

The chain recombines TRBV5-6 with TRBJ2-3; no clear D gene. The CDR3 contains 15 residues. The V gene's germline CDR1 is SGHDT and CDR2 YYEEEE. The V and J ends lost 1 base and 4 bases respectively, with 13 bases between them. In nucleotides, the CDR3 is TGTGCCAGCAGCTTGAAACAGAAAGTCGCAGATACGCAGTATTTT. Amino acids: CASSLKQKVADTQYF.

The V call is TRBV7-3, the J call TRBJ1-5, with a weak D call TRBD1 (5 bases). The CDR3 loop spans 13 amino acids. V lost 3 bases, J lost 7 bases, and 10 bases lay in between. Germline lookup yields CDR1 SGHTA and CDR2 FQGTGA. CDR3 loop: CASSFGGDQPQHF. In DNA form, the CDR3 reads TGTGCCAGCAGCTTTGGGGGGGACCAGCCCCAGCATTTT.

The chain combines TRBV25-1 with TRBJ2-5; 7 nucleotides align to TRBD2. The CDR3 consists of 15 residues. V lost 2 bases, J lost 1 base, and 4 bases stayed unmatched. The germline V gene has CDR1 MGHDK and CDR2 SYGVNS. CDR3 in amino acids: CASSETGLRQETQYF. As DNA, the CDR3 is TGTGCCAGCAGTGAAACGGGACTACGCCAAGAGACCCAGTACTTC.

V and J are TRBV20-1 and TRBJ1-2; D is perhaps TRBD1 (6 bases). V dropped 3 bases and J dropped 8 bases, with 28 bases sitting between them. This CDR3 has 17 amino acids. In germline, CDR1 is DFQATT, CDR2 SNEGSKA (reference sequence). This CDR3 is CSASPSTTGLGVYGYTF. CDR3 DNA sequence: TGCAGTGCTAGTCCCTCGACTACAGGGTTAGGGGTTTACGGCTACACCTTC.

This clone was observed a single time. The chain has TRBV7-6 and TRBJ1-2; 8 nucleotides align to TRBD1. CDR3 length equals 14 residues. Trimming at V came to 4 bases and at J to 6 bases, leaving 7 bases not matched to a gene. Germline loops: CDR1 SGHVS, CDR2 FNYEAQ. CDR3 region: CASSSTGGYDGYTF. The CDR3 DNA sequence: TGTGCCAGCAGCTCTACAGGGGGTTACGATGGCTACACCTTC.

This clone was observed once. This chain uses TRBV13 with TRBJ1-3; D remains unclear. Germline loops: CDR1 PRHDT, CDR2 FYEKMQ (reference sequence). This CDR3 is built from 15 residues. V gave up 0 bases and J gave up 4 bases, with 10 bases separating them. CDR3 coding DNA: TGTGCCAGCAGCTTAGGGAGGGTAGCCGGAAACACCATATATTTT. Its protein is CASSLGRVAGNTIYF.

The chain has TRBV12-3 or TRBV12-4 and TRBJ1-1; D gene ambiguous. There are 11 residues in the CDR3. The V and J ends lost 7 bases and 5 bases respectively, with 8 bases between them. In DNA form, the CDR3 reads TGTGCCAGCAAGAGGCAAACTGAAGCTTTCTTT. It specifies CASKRQTEAFF.

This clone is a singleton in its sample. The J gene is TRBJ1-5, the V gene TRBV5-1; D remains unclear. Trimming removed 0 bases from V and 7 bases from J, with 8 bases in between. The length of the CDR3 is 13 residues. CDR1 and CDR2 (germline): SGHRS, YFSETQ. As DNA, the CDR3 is TGCGCCAGCAGCTTGGAAGGGTCCCAGCCCCAGCATTTT. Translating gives CASSLEGSQPQHF.

DNA for the CDR3: TGTGCCAGCAGAACTACCTCGGTGAGCTCCTACAATGAGCAGTTCTTC. It specifies CASRTTSVSSYNEQFF. This rearrangement joins TRBV27 to TRBJ2-1; D remains ambiguous. Germline V CDR1 and CDR2: MNHEY, SMNVEV (reference sequence). The V gene lost 6 bases and the J gene lost 0 bases, with 15 bases spanning the gap. The CDR3 has 16 residues.

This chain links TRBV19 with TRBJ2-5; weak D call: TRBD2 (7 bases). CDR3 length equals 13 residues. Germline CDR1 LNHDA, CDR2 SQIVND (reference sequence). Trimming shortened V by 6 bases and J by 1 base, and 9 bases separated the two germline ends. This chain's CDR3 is CASRRGPQETQYF. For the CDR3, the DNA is TGTGCCAGTAGGCGGGGGCCCCAAGAGACCCAGTACTTC.

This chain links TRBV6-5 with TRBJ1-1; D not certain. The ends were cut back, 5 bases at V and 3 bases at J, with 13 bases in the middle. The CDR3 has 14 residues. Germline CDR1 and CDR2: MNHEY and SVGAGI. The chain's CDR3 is CASSPDGGYTEAFF. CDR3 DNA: TGTGCCAGCAGTCCGGACGGTGGATACACTGAAGCTTTCTTT.

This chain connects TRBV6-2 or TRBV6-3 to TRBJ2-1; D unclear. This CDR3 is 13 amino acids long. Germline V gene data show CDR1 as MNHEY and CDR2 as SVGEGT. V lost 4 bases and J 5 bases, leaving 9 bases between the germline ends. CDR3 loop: CASSSYQNNEQFF. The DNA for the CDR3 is TGTGCCAGCAGTTCGTACCAGAACAATGAGCAGTTCTTC.

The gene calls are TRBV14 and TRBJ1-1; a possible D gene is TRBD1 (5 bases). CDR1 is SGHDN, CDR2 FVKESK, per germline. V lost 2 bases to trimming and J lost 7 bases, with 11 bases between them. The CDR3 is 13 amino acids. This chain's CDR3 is CASSQPGSSEAFF. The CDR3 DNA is TGTGCCAGCAGCCAACCAGGGTCGAGTGAAGCTTTCTTT. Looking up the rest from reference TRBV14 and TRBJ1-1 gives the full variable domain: EAGVTQFPSHSVIEKGQTVTLRCDPISGHDNLYWYRRVMGKEIKFLLHFVKESKQDESGMPNNRFLAERTGGTYSTLKVQPAELEDSGVYFCASSQPGSSEAFFGQGTRLTVV.

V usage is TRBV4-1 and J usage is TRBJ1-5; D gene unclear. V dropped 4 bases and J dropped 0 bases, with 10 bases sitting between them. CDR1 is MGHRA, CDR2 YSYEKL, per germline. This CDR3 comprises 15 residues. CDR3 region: CASSLYRNSNQPQHF. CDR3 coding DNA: TGCGCCAGCAGCCTTTATAGAAATAGCAATCAGCCCCAGCATTTT.